Listed here are 16 T cell receptor beta chains from one sample, sequenced in a study of shared clonotypes between healthy human individuals. Sequencing was performed with immunoSEQ multiplex PCR; in TCRdb, only in-frame clones are kept and a portion is missing. The top ten hold approximately 0.32% of the sample, which has roughly 400,000 clones, approximately 96% seen once. The material sequenced was memory CD8+ T cells sorted from blood. Subset described: CD45RO+ cells pooled with CCR7-negative TemRA cells. Receptors were obtained from a man aged 25 to 40 in good health.

The rearrangement joins TRBV7-2 to TRBJ2-7; D is perhaps TRBD2 (5 bases). Trimming took off 3 bases at V and 3 bases at J, with 18 bases between the two ends. CDR1 and CDR2 (germline): SGHTA, FQGNSA. CDR3 length equals 16 residues. CDR3 DNA: TGTGCCAGCAGCTTCCAACTGGTGGGAGTGGGCTACGAGCAGTACTTC. Its translation: CASSFQLVGVGYEQYF.

This chain links TRBV11-2 with TRBJ1-4; the D is unclear. This CDR3 contains 19 residues. Germline-derived CDR1 and CDR2 are SGHAT and FQNNGV. V was trimmed by 0 bases and J by 0 bases, leaving 17 bases between them. CDR3 sequence: CASSLDGLRTFATNEKLFF. CDR3 bases: TGTGCCAGCAGCTTAGACGGGCTTAGGACCTTCGCAACTAATGAAAAACTGTTTTTT.

V and J are TRBV7-9 and TRBJ2-4; D gene unclear. The CDR3 runs 14 residues. Per the germline V gene, CDR1 is SEHNR and CDR2 is FQNEAQ (reference sequence). V was pared by 1 base and J by 8 bases, with 12 bases between. The CDR3 sequence is CASSLGPREDIQYF. CDR3 coding DNA: TGTGCCAGCAGCTTAGGCCCTCGCGAGGACATTCAGTACTTC.

This chain links TRBV19 with TRBJ2-7; perhaps TRBD2 as D (6 bases). This CDR3 has 12 residues. Germline assignment: CDR1 LNHDA and CDR2 SQIVND (reference sequence). With 4 bases removed from V and 7 bases from J, the gap between germline ends came to 11 bases. The CDR3 spells CASSKEGGEQYF. CDR3 DNA: TGTGCCAGTAGTAAGGAGGGTGGGGAGCAGTACTTC.

The CDR3 DNA reads as TGTGCCACCAGCAGAGATTCTATAGCGGCGGGAGGCTTATCCTACGAGCAGTACTTC. Protein sequence: CATSRDSIAAGGLSYEQYF. This chain joins TRBV15 and TRBJ2-7; 8 bases agree with TRBD2. The CDR3 consists of 19 residues. The germline V gene encodes CDR1 LNHNV and CDR2 YYDKDF (reference sequence). Trimming at V came to 0 bases and at J to 1 base, leaving 14 bases not matched to a gene.

The rearrangement joins TRBV10-3 to TRBJ2-1; D is undetermined. This CDR3 spans 14 amino acids. Germline V CDR1 and CDR2: ENHRY, SYGVKD. V was clipped by 6 bases and J by 0 bases, with 9 bases between them. The chain's CDR3 is CAIRAVGSYNEQFF. The CDR3 coding sequence is TGTGCCATCAGGGCGGTGGGCTCCTACAATGAGCAGTTCTTC.

As concerns this clone: Within the sample, other DNA sequences also encode this same CDR3. The V call is TRBV18, the J call TRBJ1-1; D unresolved. Germline V gene lookup returns CDR1 KGHSH and CDR2 LQKENI. With 4 bases removed from V and 0 bases from J, the gap between germline ends came to 0 bases. This CDR3 spans 11 amino acids. CDR3 bases: TGTGCCAGCTCACTGAACACTGAAGCTTTCTTT. It yields the protein CASSLNTEAFF.

This clone was seen a single time. This rearrangement joins TRBV28 to TRBJ2-7; 9 bases fit TRBD1. CDR1 and CDR2 from the germline V gene are MDHEN and SYDVKM. This CDR3 is 16 amino acids long. The V segment lost 3 bases and the J segment 2 bases; nucleotides outside the gene matches: 8. CDR3 in amino acids: CASSFTGQGNPYEQYF. The DNA of the CDR3 is TGTGCCAGCAGTTTCACCGGACAGGGGAACCCCTACGAGCAGTACTTC.

V is TRBV4-1 and J is TRBJ1-4, with D perhaps TRBD1 (6 bases). The CDR3 is made up of 15 amino acids. Per the germline V gene, CDR1 is MGHRA and CDR2 is YSYEKL. Between the trimmed V and J ends, which lost 1 base and 7 bases, there was a span of 13 bases. CDR3 residues: CASSQAGTSFEKLFF. CDR3 in DNA: TGCGCCAGCAGCCAAGCCGGGACATCGTTTGAAAAACTGTTTTTT.

The genes are TRBV6-1 and TRBJ2-4; 7 nucleotides align to TRBD1. Germline CDR1 is MNHNS and CDR2 is SASEGT. V shed 6 bases and J 9 bases; nucleotides not matched to a gene: 8. The CDR3 runs 13 residues. The chain's CDR3 is CASSQTGKGIQYF. The CDR3 bases are TGTGCCAGCAGCCAGACAGGGAAGGGCATTCAGTACTTC.

The rearrangement joins TRBV28 to TRBJ2-7, with D maybe TRBD2 (6 bases). V was shortened by 3 bases and J by 3 bases, with 21 bases between the two germline ends. Germline V gene sequence: CDR1 MDHEN, CDR2 SYDVKM. The CDR3 consists of 17 residues. The chain's CDR3 is CASSFPQEGDIHYEQYF. The CDR3 DNA follows: TGTGCCAGCAGTTTCCCCCAGGAGGGTGACATCCACTACGAGCAGTACTTC.

The V and J genes are TRBV19 and TRBJ2-5; the D gene is possibly TRBD2 (6 bases). V dropped 7 bases and J dropped 5 bases, with 11 bases sitting between them. Germline V CDR1 and CDR2: LNHDA, SQIVND (reference sequence). The CDR3 covers 12 residues. This CDR3 reads CASTADYETQYF. Written as DNA, the CDR3 is TGTGCCAGTACCGCGGACTACGAGACCCAGTACTTC.

CDR3 bases: TGTGCCAGCAGCTTAGCACCACAGGGGGAGGGCACAGATACGCAGTATTTT. This codes for CASSLAPQGEGTDTQYF. This chain joins TRBV7-9 and TRBJ2-3, with 8 positions matching TRBD1. Germline V gene data show CDR1 as SEHNR and CDR2 as FQNEAQ (reference sequence). CDR3 length: 17 residues. Losses at the gene ends were 0 bases for V and 1 base for J; bases not matched to a gene: 6.

The chain employs TRBV2 and TRBJ2-3; D perhaps matches TRBD1 (6 bases). V lost 6 bases and J lost 2, with 9 bases in between. The CDR3 consists of 13 residues. Per germline, CDR1 SNHLY and CDR2 FYNNEI. The CDR3 bases are TGTGCCAGCAGCGGACAGTTCACAGATACGCAGTATTTT. This gives the protein CASSGQFTDTQYF.

V usage is TRBV27 and J usage is TRBJ2-1; TRBD2 is a possible D gene (5 bases). Germline V gene lookup returns CDR1 MNHEY and CDR2 SMNVEV (reference sequence). Trimming stripped 3 bases from V and 2 bases from J, with 8 bases between. This CDR3 spans 14 amino acids. The CDR3 sequence is CASSFSGTYNEQFF. The CDR3 DNA reads TGTGCCAGCAGTTTCTCCGGGACCTACAATGAGCAGTTCTTC.

This clone was recorded once. The chain recombines TRBV15 with TRBJ2-2; 7 nucleotides line up with TRBD1. Germline CDR1 is LNHNV and CDR2 is YYDKDF (reference sequence). With 4 bases clipped from V and 1 base from J, the junction kept 9 bases outside the gene matches. CDR3 length: 17 amino acids. The CDR3 loop is CATSKGHRTGNTGELFF. The CDR3 nucleotides read TGTGCCACCAGCAAAGGGCATCGGACAGGGAACACCGGGGAGCTGTTTTTT.